Sequencing of this TCR beta chain was carried out in a study of blood T cell repertoires in COVID-19. Whole-study context: Spain, Italy and the United States supplied samples that represented acute and convalescent COVID-19. Nucleic acid was either cDNA or gDNA, and it came from T cells, B-cell-depleted T cells, or PBMCs.

In the source study's methods: Nucleated cell counts were estimated from reference gene primer amplification. TCRdb's copy holds only in-frame clones and misses some; the assay was immunoSEQ multiplex PCR. V, J and clone size were drawn from that table, and D and trimming were deduced from the DNA. Of more than 55,000 clones listed, 86% were seen once; the top ten hold approximately 4.4%. A remark on this clone: One end of the junction fails to match germline, which may point to a read error.

Germline CDR1 is KGHSH and CDR2 is LQKENI. The length of the CDR3 is 11 residues. This chain joins TRBV18 and TRBJ2-7; TRBD1 matches at 9 bases. This TCR came from a man over 45 with active COVID-19. The sample was peripheral blood. CDR3 sequence (DNA): TGTGCCAGCTCACCAGGACAGGGGATACACTTC. It yields the protein CASSPGQGIHF.